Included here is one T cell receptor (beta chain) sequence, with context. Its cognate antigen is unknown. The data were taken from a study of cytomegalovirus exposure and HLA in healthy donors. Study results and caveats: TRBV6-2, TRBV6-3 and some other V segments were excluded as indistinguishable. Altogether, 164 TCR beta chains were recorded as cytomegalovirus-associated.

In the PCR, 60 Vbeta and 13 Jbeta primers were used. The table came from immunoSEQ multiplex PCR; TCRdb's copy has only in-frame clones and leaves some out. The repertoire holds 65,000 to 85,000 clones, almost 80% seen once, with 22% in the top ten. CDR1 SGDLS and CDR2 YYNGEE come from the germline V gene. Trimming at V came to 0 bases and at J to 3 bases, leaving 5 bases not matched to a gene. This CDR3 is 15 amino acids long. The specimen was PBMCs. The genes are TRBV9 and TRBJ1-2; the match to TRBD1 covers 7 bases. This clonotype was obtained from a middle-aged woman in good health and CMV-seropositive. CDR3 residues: CASSVGGQWDYGYTF. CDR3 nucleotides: TGTGCCAGCAGCGTAGGGGGACAGTGGGACTATGGCTACACCTTC.